The 11 T cell receptor beta chains in this list originate from one sample, sequenced in a study of CD8 T cells in Susac syndrome. It was with random hexamers that about 0.45 to 1 ug RNA was reverse transcribed. TCRdb independently ran MiXCR on the immunoSEQ multiplex PCR reads; one entry per CDR3 protein. This sample carries 77,000 or so distinct CDR3 sequences, roughly 91% of them seen once, and the ten largest clones take approximately 0.52%. The sample consisted of CD4+ T cells from PBMCs. These receptors all come from a human donor with Susac syndrome.

The chain has TRBV18 and TRBJ1-1, with D possibly matching TRBD1 (5 bases). Per the germline V gene, CDR1 is KGHSH and CDR2 is LQKENI. This CDR3 is 14 amino acids long. Trimming took off 7 bases at V and 7 bases at J, with 19 bases between the two ends. The DNA for the CDR3 is TGTGCCAGCTGCCATGGGGACCCCCCATTTGAAGCTTTCTTT. Its protein product is CASCHGDPPFEAFF.

The chain uses TRBV4-3 and TRBJ2-5; D is ambiguous. The V end lost 3 bases, the J end lost 7 bases, and 12 bases lay between the germline ends. From germline, CDR1 is LGHNA and CDR2 YSLEER. This CDR3 comprises 13 residues. The CDR3 DNA reads TGCGCCAGCAGCCACCCCCCCCCGAGGACCCAGTACTTC. Protein product: CASSHPPPRTQYF.

This clonotype was counted between two and nine times. The V and J genes are TRBV6-4 and TRBJ1-1, with 8 bases lining up with TRBD1. The CDR3 spans 14 residues. Losses at the gene ends were 6 bases for V and 1 base for J; bases not matched to a gene: 4. The germline V gene has CDR1 MRHNA and CDR2 SNTAGT. The CDR3 loop reads CASRGTGRNTEAFF. The CDR3 region has the DNA TGTGCCAGCAGGGGGACAGGCCGGAACACTGAAGCTTTCTTT.

This clonotype was counted once. CDR3 sequence reads: CASRRLAGTGTQYF. In DNA, the CDR3 is TGTGCCAGCAGAAGACTAGCGGGCACGGGAACCCAGTACTTC. The chain joins TRBV27 to TRBJ2-5, with 10 bases that match TRBD2. The CDR3 has 14 residues. After removal of 6 bases from V and 8 bases from J, the junction contained 9 bases not matched to a gene. Germline V gene sequence: CDR1 MNHEY, CDR2 SMNVEV (reference sequence).

The rearrangement joins TRBV14 to TRBJ2-1; D not certain. V was pared by 4 bases and J by 0 bases, with 13 bases between. The CDR3 is made up of 16 amino acids. CDR1 is SGHDN and CDR2 is FVKESK in the germline V gene. The CDR3 sequence is CASSPLTSSSYNEQFF. The DNA of the CDR3 is TGTGCCAGCAGCCCTCTTACATCGAGCTCCTACAATGAGCAGTTCTTC.

V and J are TRBV6-4 and TRBJ2-5; 7 positions agree with TRBD1. The V gene end was trimmed by 6 bases and the J gene end by 4 bases; junction bases not matched to a gene: 5. From germline, CDR1 is MRHNA and CDR2 SNTAGT. The CDR3 runs 13 residues. The DNA of the CDR3 is TGTGCCAGCAGCCAGACAGGGCGAGAGACCCAGTACTTC. As protein: CASSQTGRETQYF.

Written as DNA, the CDR3 is TGCGCCAGCAGCTTGGGGGCCATGACAGGGGGCTATGAGCAGTTCTTC. Translating it yields CASSLGAMTGGYEQFF. The chain couples TRBV5-1 to TRBJ2-1, with 10 bases identical to TRBD1. The junction had 8 bases not matched to a gene; V was cut back by 0 bases and J by 8 bases. Germline CDR1 is SGHRS and CDR2 is YFSETQ. This CDR3 comprises 16 residues.

The chain links TRBV6-1 to TRBJ1-5; D call uncertain. The germline V gene has CDR1 MNHNS and CDR2 SASEGT. V was trimmed by 7 bases and J by 3 bases, leaving 7 bases between them. This CDR3 contains 12 residues. Here the CDR3 DNA reads TGTGCCAGCACCCGTTACAATCAGCCCCAGCATTTT. Protein: CASTRYNQPQHF.

The chain couples TRBV5-1 to TRBJ1-4; D gene uncertain. Germline CDR1 and CDR2: SGHRS and YFSETQ. CDR3 length: 14 amino acids. V lost 0 bases to trimming and J lost 8 bases, with 11 bases between them. The CDR3 loop reads CASSLGQPREKLFF. Written as DNA, the CDR3 is TGCGCCAGCAGCTTGGGGCAGCCGAGGGAAAAACTGTTTTTT.

The chain has TRBV5-1 and TRBJ1-1; D call uncertain. From germline, CDR1 is SGHRS and CDR2 YFSETQ. The CDR3 runs to 14 residues. V was cut by 7 bases and J by 5 bases, with 18 bases left in between. The CDR3 region has the DNA TGCGCCAGCTGGGGTATGGGGAAAAAGACTGAAGCTTTCTTT. It encodes CASWGMGKKTEAFF. Full variable domain (outside the CDR3, taken from reference TRBV5-1 and TRBJ1-1): KAGVTQTPRYLIKTRGQQVTLSCSPISGHRSVSWYQQTPGQGLQFLFEYFSETQRNKGNFPGRFSGRQFSNSRSEMNVSTLELGDSALYLCASWGMGKKTEAFFGQGTRLTVV.

The chain couples TRBV20-1 to TRBJ2-2; 9 bases agree with TRBD1. CDR3 length: 16 residues. V lost 6 bases, J lost 4 bases, and 12 bases stayed unmatched. The germline V gene has CDR1 DFQATT and CDR2 SNEGSKA (reference sequence). CDR3: CSARKTGTGITGELFF. The CDR3 DNA follows: TGCAGTGCCCGGAAGACCGGGACAGGGATCACCGGGGAGCTGTTTTTT.